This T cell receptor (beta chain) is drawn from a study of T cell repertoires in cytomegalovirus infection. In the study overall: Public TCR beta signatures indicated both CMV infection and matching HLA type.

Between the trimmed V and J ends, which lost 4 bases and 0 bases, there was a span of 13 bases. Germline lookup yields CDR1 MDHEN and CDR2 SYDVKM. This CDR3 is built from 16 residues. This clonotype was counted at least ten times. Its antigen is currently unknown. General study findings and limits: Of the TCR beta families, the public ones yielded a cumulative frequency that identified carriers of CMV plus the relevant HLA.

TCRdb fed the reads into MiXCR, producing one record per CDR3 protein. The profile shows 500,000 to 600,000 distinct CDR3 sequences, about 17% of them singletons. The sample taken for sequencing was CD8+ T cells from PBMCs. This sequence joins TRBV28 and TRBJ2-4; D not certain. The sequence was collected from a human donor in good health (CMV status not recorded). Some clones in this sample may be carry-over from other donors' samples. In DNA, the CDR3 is TGTGCCAGCAGTTCCCGGGCCTGGATAGCCAAAAACATTCAGTACTTC. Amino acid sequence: CASSSRAWIAKNIQYF.